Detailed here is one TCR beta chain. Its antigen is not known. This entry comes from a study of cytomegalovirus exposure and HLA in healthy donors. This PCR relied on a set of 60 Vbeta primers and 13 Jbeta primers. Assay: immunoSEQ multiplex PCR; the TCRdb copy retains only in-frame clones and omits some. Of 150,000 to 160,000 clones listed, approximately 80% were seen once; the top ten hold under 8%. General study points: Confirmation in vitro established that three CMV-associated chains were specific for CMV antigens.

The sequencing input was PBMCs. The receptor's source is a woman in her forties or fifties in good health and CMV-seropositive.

Written as DNA, the CDR3 is TGTGCCTGGAGCCGACAGGGGGCCAAACTAAGAGAGCAGTACTTC. Its protein is CAWSRQGAKLREQYF. The V call is TRBV30, the J call TRBJ2-7; 10 nucleotides agree with TRBD1. The CDR3 is 15 amino acids. Germline assignment: CDR1 GTSNPN and CDR2 SVGIG (reference sequence). Trimming removed 3 bases from V and 7 bases from J; junction bases left unmatched: 12.